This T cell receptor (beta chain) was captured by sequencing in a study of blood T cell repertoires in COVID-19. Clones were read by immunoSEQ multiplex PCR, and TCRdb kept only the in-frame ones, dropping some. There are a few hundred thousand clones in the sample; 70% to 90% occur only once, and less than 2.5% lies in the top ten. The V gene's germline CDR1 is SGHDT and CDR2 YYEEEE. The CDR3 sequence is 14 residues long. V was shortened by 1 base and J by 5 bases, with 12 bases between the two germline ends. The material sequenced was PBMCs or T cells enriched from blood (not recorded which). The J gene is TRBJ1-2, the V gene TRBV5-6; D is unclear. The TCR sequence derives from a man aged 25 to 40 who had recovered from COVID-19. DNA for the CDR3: TGTGCCAGCAGCTTGTACGTCGAGGAATATGGCTACACCTTC. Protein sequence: CASSLYVEEYGYTF.